Below, 17 T cell receptor beta chains from the same sample are listed, as sequenced in a study of blood T cell repertoires in COVID-19. Repertoires were generated with immunoSEQ multiplex PCR, while TCRdb's copy carries only in-frame clones and drops some. The data contain over 400,000 clones, 85% to 90% of them singletons. What was sequenced was peripheral blood. Every receptor here comes from a woman in her 50s with COVID-19, enrolled during active disease.

V and J are TRBV7-6 and TRBJ1-1, with D tentatively TRBD1 (6 bases). V lost 4 bases and J 5 bases, leaving 23 bases between the germline ends. The CDR3 is 17 amino acids. The V gene's germline CDR1 is SGHVS and CDR2 FNYEAQ. This chain's CDR3 is CASSSFRGGERNTEAFF. The CDR3 region has the DNA TGTGCCAGCAGCTCCTTTAGGGGGGGGGAGCGGAATACTGAAGCTTTCTTT.

The V and J genes are TRBV4-1 and TRBJ2-7, with D unresolved. V was clipped by 4 bases and J by 6 bases, with 13 bases between them. The CDR3 loop spans 13 amino acids. Germline V gene lookup returns CDR1 MGHRA and CDR2 YSYEKL. CDR3 residues: CASSRGLSGEQYF. In nucleotides, the CDR3 is TGCGCCAGCAGCCGAGGCCTTTCGGGCGAGCAGTACTTC.

V usage is TRBV7-2 and J usage is TRBJ1-2; D perhaps matches TRBD1 (6 bases). V was clipped by 5 bases and J by 3 bases, with 13 bases between them. The germline V gene encodes CDR1 SGHTA and CDR2 FQGNSA. The CDR3 runs 14 residues. CDR3 DNA: TGTGCCAGCAGCAAGAAGGACAGTCACTATGGCTACACCTTC. Protein: CASSKKDSHYGYTF.

The chain joins TRBV5-4 to TRBJ1-4, with D tentatively TRBD1 (6 bases). The CDR3 consists of 13 residues. Trimming left V 4 bases short and J 7 bases short, with 11 bases between. Germline lookup yields CDR1 SGHNT and CDR2 YYREEE (reference sequence). The CDR3 is CASSLTGSEKLFF. CDR3 coding DNA: TGTGCCAGCAGCCTGACAGGTAGTGAAAAACTGTTTTTT.

This clone occurred once. The V gene is TRBV5-1, the J gene TRBJ1-1; TRBD1 matches 8 bases. V shed 4 bases, J shed 0 bases, and the junction held 2 bases outside the gene matches. Germline CDR1 and CDR2: SGHRS and YFSETQ. CDR3 length: 14 amino acids. The CDR3 protein is CASSTDRVNTEAFF. CDR3 DNA sequence: TGCGCCAGCAGCACGGACAGGGTGAACACTGAAGCTTTCTTT. Full variable domain (missing parts from reference TRBV5-1 and TRBJ1-1): KAGVTQTPRYLIKTRGQQVTLSCSPISGHRSVSWYQQTPGQGLQFLFEYFSETQRNKGNFPGRFSGRQFSNSRSEMNVSTLELGDSALYLCASSTDRVNTEAFFGQGTRLTVV.

V usage is TRBV19 and J usage is TRBJ1-6, with 8 bases matching TRBD1. V shed 6 bases, J shed 7 bases, and the junction held 8 bases outside the gene matches. The CDR3 is made up of 15 amino acids. CDR1 is LNHDA and CDR2 is SQIVND in the germline V gene (reference sequence). CDR3: CASRGQGSSNSPLHF. CDR3 in DNA: TGTGCCAGTAGAGGACAGGGAAGCTCCAATTCACCCCTCCACTTT.

The chain couples TRBV2 to TRBJ2-7; D possibly corresponds to TRBD2 (5 bases). The CDR3 extends over 12 amino acids. Germline V gene sequence: CDR1 SNHLY, CDR2 FYNNEI. Trimming cost V 6 bases and J 3 bases, with 9 bases left between them. CDR3 protein: CASRALGYEQYF. DNA of the CDR3: TGTGCCAGCAGGGCACTAGGCTACGAGCAGTACTTC.

In the case of this clone: Other DNA sequences within the sample encode an identical CDR3. The chain links TRBV5-6 to TRBJ1-6; TRBD1 matches 9 bases. Germline trimming cut 0 bases from V and 7 bases from J; bases unmatched to any gene: 2. CDR3 length: 15 residues. The germline V gene encodes CDR1 SGHDT and CDR2 YYEEEE. The CDR3 DNA is TGTGCCAGCAGCTTGGGGGACAGGGAAAATTCACCCCTCCACTTT. It yields the protein CASSLGDRENSPLHF.

The rearrangement joins TRBV19 to TRBJ1-1, with 8 positions matching TRBD1. This CDR3 is 15 amino acids long. Germline CDR1 LNHDA, CDR2 SQIVND (reference sequence). The V segment lost 7 bases and the J segment 8 bases; nucleotides outside the gene matches: 15. The chain's CDR3 is CASKSASRGQAEAFF. CDR3 nucleotide sequence: TGTGCCAGTAAATCGGCCAGCAGGGGGCAGGCAGAAGCTTTCTTT.

V and J are TRBV28 and TRBJ1-2, with D maybe TRBD1 (6 bases). The germline CDR1 and CDR2 sequences are MDHEN and SYDVKM. The CDR3 is 16 amino acids. The V and J ends lost 3 bases and 3 bases respectively, with 17 bases between them. The CDR3 coding sequence is TGTGCCAGCAGTTTGGAAGAGGGGGGGAAGTACTATGGCTACACCTTC. This codes for CASSLEEGGKYYGYTF.

The CDR3 nucleotides are TGTGCCAGCAGCTTGGCCAGGGTTTTGAGATATGGCTACACCTTC. As protein: CASSLARVLRYGYTF. V and J are TRBV5-8 and TRBJ1-2; perhaps TRBD1 as D (5 bases). V gave up 0 bases and J gave up 5 bases, with 14 bases separating them. The V gene's germline CDR1 is SGHTS and CDR2 YDEGEE. CDR3 length: 15 residues.

V gene TRBV27 combines with J gene TRBJ2-7; D possibly corresponds to TRBD2 (7 bases). Germline loops: CDR1 MNHEY, CDR2 SMNVEV (reference sequence). There are 16 residues in the CDR3. Between the trimmed V and J ends, which lost 0 bases and 2 bases, there was a span of 14 bases. The CDR3 DNA is TGTGCCAGCAGTTTATCCGGTTGGCGGGGGCCCTACGAGCAGTACTTC. Translating it yields CASSLSGWRGPYEQYF.

J is TRBJ2-7 and V is TRBV6-5; the D gene is possibly TRBD2 (6 bases). CDR1 and CDR2 (germline): MNHEY, SVGAGI. Trimming shortened V by 2 bases and J by 3 bases, and 11 bases separated the two germline ends. The CDR3 length is 14 residues. The CDR3 protein is CASSYVPGDYEQYF. The DNA of the CDR3 is TGTGCCAGCAGTTACGTACCGGGGGACTACGAGCAGTACTTC.

A single count supports this clone. The V call is TRBV5-1, the J call TRBJ2-3; 8 nucleotides line up with TRBD2. The CDR3 length is 15 residues. V was clipped by 4 bases and J by 4 bases; unmatched bases: 8. Germline CDR1 and CDR2: SGHRS and YFSETQ. The chain's CDR3 is CASSVAGGLADTQYF. The CDR3 nucleotides are TGCGCCAGCAGCGTCGCGGGGGGACTAGCAGATACGCAGTATTTT.

The chain links TRBV28 to TRBJ2-1; TRBD1 aligns across 10 bases. This CDR3 has 19 amino acids. The germline gives CDR1 MDHEN, CDR2 SYDVKM. V dropped 2 bases and J dropped 5; count of bases not matched to a gene: 15. Here the CDR3 reads CASSLALALTGTGDNEQFF. The CDR3 DNA is TGTGCCAGCAGTTTAGCCTTGGCCCTAACCGGGACAGGGGACAATGAGCAGTTCTTC.

This clone was detected only once. The V gene is TRBV19, the J gene TRBJ2-1, with 13 nucleotides matching TRBD2. Losses at the gene ends were 11 bases for V and 8 bases for J; bases not matched to a gene: 18. Germline V gives CDR1 LNHDA, CDR2 SQIVND (reference sequence). This CDR3 is 17 amino acids long. CDR3 sequence: CAPRTSGGPVGYDEQFF. CDR3 DNA sequence: TGTGCCCCTCGGACTAGCGGGGGACCCGTGGGGTACGATGAGCAGTTCTTC.

Turning to this clone: Other DNA sequences within the sample encode an identical CDR3. The rearrangement links TRBV11-2 to TRBJ2-1; maybe TRBD2 (5 bases). The CDR3 is 15 residues long. V was shortened by 0 bases and J by 1 base, with 7 bases between the two germline ends. The V gene's germline CDR1 is SGHAT and CDR2 FQNNGV. This chain's CDR3 is CASSLDRGSYNEQFF. The CDR3 DNA is TGTGCCAGCAGCTTAGATCGCGGGTCCTACAATGAGCAGTTCTTC.